The clone carrying this T cell receptor (beta chain) showed up just a few times. The record originates from a study of OX40 agonist ivuxolimab in advanced cancers. Study-wide background: Patients were dosed with the agonistic anti-OX40 (CD134) antibody ivuxolimab. Dosing consisted of intravenous ivuxolimab at 0.01 to 10 mg/kg every 2 weeks.

Sequencing used immunoSEQ multiplex PCR; TCRdb keeps in-frame clones, though not all of them. This table has more than 60,000 clones, 85% to 90% appearing once. Prior autoimmune disease or systemic immunosuppression barred patients. The trim removed 0 bases at V and 7 bases at J, leaving 8 bases unmatched. Germline values: CDR1 MGHRA, CDR2 YSYEKL. The length of the CDR3 is 17 residues. Sequences were derived from CD4+ or CD8+ T cells sorted from blood, sampled in a trial of the OX40 agonist ivuxolimab. V is TRBV4-1 and J is TRBJ2-1; 11 bases fit TRBD1. This sequence originates from an adult with an advanced solid tumor such as melanoma, head and neck, liver or kidney cancer. In nucleotides, the CDR3 is TGCGCCAGCAGCCAAGATCCCCCGGGGACAGGGGGGAATGAGCAGTTCTTC. Translation: CASSQDPPGTGGNEQFF.